The 23 T cell receptor beta chains reported below all come from one sample, sequenced in a study of T cells in Graves' hyperthyroidism and ophthalmopathy. Amplified TCR beta CDR3 regions came from RNA transcripts. RT-PCR in the first round (using the HTBI primer set) targeted the TCR CDR3. TCRdb used MiXCR to reprocess the multiplex PCR reads, holding one entry per CDR3 protein. The sample has 350,000 or so distinct CDR3 sequences; 15% to 20% are singletons. The specimen was blood. The receptor set was obtained from a woman aged 45 to 65 with Graves' hyperthyroidism.

The chain uses TRBV20-1 and TRBJ2-7, with 11 positions matching TRBD1. The CDR3 consists of 13 residues. The germline gives CDR1 DFQATT, CDR2 SNEGSKA (reference sequence). With V trimmed by 6 bases and J by 4 bases, 5 bases remained unmatched. The CDR3 DNA follows: TGCAGTGCGGGACAGGGGGGAGCGTACGAGCAGTACTTC. Amino acid sequence: CSAGQGGAYEQYF.

This clonotype was observed a single time. The V and J genes are TRBV20-1 and TRBJ2-3, with TRBD2 identical over 7 bases. The CDR3 extends over 12 amino acids. V was clipped by 1 base and J by 9 bases; unmatched bases: 4. Germline CDR1 reads DFQATT; CDR2 reads SNEGSKA (reference sequence). In DNA, the CDR3 is TGCAGTGCTAGAGGGGGGGGGTCCACGCAGTATTTT. Protein product: CSARGGGSTQYF.

This clonotype has at least ten counts. CDR3 protein: CASSFLLSGKEVPQHF. Here the CDR3 DNA reads TGTGCCAGCAGTTTTCTTTTGTCGGGGAAAGAGGTGCCCCAGCATTTT. The rearrangement uses TRBV28 and TRBJ1-5; D gene ambiguous. V gave up 3 bases and J gave up 9 bases, with 21 bases separating them. The CDR3 has 16 residues. Germline-derived CDR1 and CDR2 are MDHEN and SYDVKM.

This clonotype was observed a handful of times. The gene calls are TRBV20-1 and TRBJ1-2, with D maybe TRBD1 (5 bases). CDR1 is DFQATT, CDR2 SNEGSKA, per germline (reference sequence). V lost 6 bases to trimming and J lost 2 bases, with 13 bases between them. This CDR3 comprises 13 residues. The CDR3 is CSALGGGNYGYTF. CDR3 bases: TGCAGTGCCCTGGGCGGGGGGAACTATGGCTACACCTTC.

This clonotype was recorded once. The rearrangement links TRBV15 to TRBJ2-7; D is unclear. The CDR3 contains 15 residues. CDR1 and CDR2 (germline): LNHNV, YYDKDF (reference sequence). V was shortened by 0 bases and J by 0 bases, with 9 bases between the two germline ends. In DNA, the CDR3 is TGTGCCACCAGCAGAGATGTCGGCAGCTCCTACGAGCAGTACGTC. It translates to CATSRDVGSSYEQYV.

The table lists this clonotype with a few counts. This sequence joins TRBV7-9 and TRBJ2-3, with a possible D match to TRBD1 (6 bases). Germline V gives CDR1 SEHNR, CDR2 FQNEAQ (reference sequence). The V and J ends lost 4 bases and 5 bases respectively, with 16 bases between them. CDR3 size: 15 residues. The CDR3 DNA is TGTGCCAGCAGCTCTCAACAGGGTGGGGTAGATACGCAGTATTTT. Translating it yields CASSSQQGGVDTQYF.

This clonotype was seen at least ten times. CDR3 amino acids: CASSYGRTPPPGELFF. The CDR3 DNA follows: TGTGCCAGCAGTTACGGAAGGACTCCCCCCCCCGGGGAGCTGTTTTTT. J is TRBJ2-2 and V is TRBV6-5; tentative D call: TRBD2 (5 bases). The V end lost 2 bases, the J end lost 6 bases, and 16 bases lay between the germline ends. In germline, CDR1 is MNHEY, CDR2 SVGAGI. The CDR3 has 16 residues.

This clonotype was observed a handful of times. V and J are TRBV6-1 and TRBJ2-5; D is unresolved. V lost 2 bases to trimming and J lost 7 bases, with 5 bases between them. Germline V gene data show CDR1 as MNHNS and CDR2 as SASEGT. There are 11 residues in the CDR3. The CDR3 region has the DNA TGTGCCAGCAGTGAAAGGTGGACCCAGTACTTC. The encoded protein is CASSERWTQYF.

This clonotype came up a few times. The chain recombines TRBV12-3 or TRBV12-4 with TRBJ2-2; tentatively, D is TRBD1 or TRBD2 (5 bases each). The CDR3 spans 16 residues. Trimming stripped 2 bases from V and 6 bases from J, with 16 bases between. The CDR3 spells CASSLTLGTLAGELFF. CDR3 sequence (DNA): TGTGCCAGCAGTTTAACGCTTGGGACGTTAGCCGGGGAGCTGTTTTTT.

This clonotype came up many times. The chain recombines TRBV11-2 with TRBJ2-5; D is undetermined. The V gene lost 0 bases and the J gene lost 5 bases, with 10 bases spanning the gap. The CDR3 sequence is 14 residues long. The germline gives CDR1 SGHAT, CDR2 FQNNGV. CDR3 sequence reads: CASSLEAYGETQYF. The DNA for the CDR3 is TGTGCCAGCAGCTTAGAGGCCTACGGGGAGACCCAGTACTTC.

This clonotype was observed at least ten times. The rearrangement uses TRBV3-1 and TRBJ1-5, with D possibly matching TRBD1 (6 bases). Germline lookup yields CDR1 LGHDT and CDR2 YNNKEL (reference sequence). V was cut by 4 bases and J by 6 bases, with 10 bases left in between. There are 13 residues in the CDR3. For the CDR3, the DNA is TGTGCCAGCAGCCCACAGGGCGGTCAGCCCCAGCATTTT. Translating gives CASSPQGGQPQHF.

The DNA of the CDR3 is TGTGCCAGCTTTACTAGCGGGGCACCCTACGAGCAGTACTTC. It translates to CASFTSGAPYEQYF. This sequence joins TRBV7-9 and TRBJ2-7; 10 nucleotides agree with TRBD2. V was pared by 8 bases and J by 2 bases, with 6 bases of the junction left unmatched. This CDR3 has 14 amino acids. Germline assignment: CDR1 SEHNR and CDR2 FQNEAQ (reference sequence).

The chain combines TRBV5-1 with TRBJ2-7; D tentatively reads TRBD1 or TRBD2 (5 bases each). Trimming cost V 5 bases and J 6 bases, with 21 bases left between them. This CDR3 region has 15 residues. The germline V gene encodes CDR1 SGHRS and CDR2 YFSETQ. The CDR3 spells CASSTEGSHVSEQYF. CDR3 in DNA: TGCGCCAGCAGTACCGAGGGGAGTCATGTGAGCGAGCAGTACTTC.

This clonotype has a handful of counts. The rearrangement uses TRBV7-9 and TRBJ2-7; TRBD2 matches at 12 bases. V lost 5 bases and J lost 2; bases outside the gene matches: 4. CDR1 and CDR2 from the germline V gene are SEHNR and FQNEAQ (reference sequence). CDR3 length equals 15 residues. CDR3 amino acids: CASSPGLAGPYEQYF. In DNA, the CDR3 is TGTGCCAGCAGCCCGGGACTAGCGGGCCCCTACGAGCAGTACTTC. Looking up the rest from reference TRBV7-9 and TRBJ2-7 gives the full variable domain: DTGVSQNPRHKITKRGQNVTFRCDPISEHNRLYWYRQTLGQGPEFLTYFQNEAQLEKSRLLSDRFSAERPKGSFSTLEIQRTEQGDSAMYLCASSPGLAGPYEQYFGPGTRLTVT.

Ten or more counts support this clonotype. The rearrangement links TRBV12-3 or TRBV12-4 to TRBJ2-2, with TRBD1 identical over 8 bases. J gave up 6 bases and V 5 bases, and 2 bases lay outside the gene matches. This CDR3 region has 13 residues. The CDR3 spells CASSPGQAGELFF. In DNA form, the CDR3 reads TGTGCCAGCAGTCCGGGACAGGCCGGGGAGCTGTTTTTT.

This clonotype has ten or more counts. The V gene is TRBV27, the J gene TRBJ1-5; D possibly corresponds to TRBD1 (5 bases). There are 12 residues in the CDR3. Looked up from germline, CDR1 is MNHEY and CDR2 is SMNVEV (reference sequence). Trimming shortened V by 2 bases and J by 6 bases, and 5 bases separated the two germline ends. The CDR3 region has the DNA TGTGCCAGCAGTTTAGGGGGTCAGCCCCAGCATTTT. This encodes CASSLGGQPQHF.

This clonotype was observed many times. The chain carries TRBV5-1 and TRBJ2-1; the match to TRBD2 covers 8 bases. V was pared by 2 bases and J by 0 bases, with 1 base of the junction left unmatched. Germline-derived CDR1 and CDR2 are SGHRS and YFSETQ. The CDR3 runs 15 residues. CDR3 protein: CASSFSGNSYNEQFF. The DNA for the CDR3 is TGCGCCAGCAGCTTTAGCGGGAACTCCTACAATGAGCAGTTCTTC.

J is TRBJ2-1 and V is TRBV19, with D perhaps matching TRBD1 (6 bases). The germline V gene has CDR1 LNHDA and CDR2 SQIVND (reference sequence). The V end lost 5 bases, the J end lost 6 bases, and 14 bases lay between the germline ends. The length of the CDR3 is 14 residues. The CDR3 loop reads CASSPTGQFNEQFF. Here the CDR3 DNA reads TGTGCCAGTAGTCCCACGGGACAATTCAATGAGCAGTTCTTC.

This clonotype was found once. This may be a read error: a much more frequent sequence differs by one nucleotide. The chain uses TRBV3-1 and TRBJ1-4; 7 bases agree with TRBD1. The germline V gene encodes CDR1 LGHDT and CDR2 YNNKEL (reference sequence). The CDR3 loop spans 15 amino acids. CDR3 protein: CASSQEGASYEKLVF. In DNA, the CDR3 is TGTGCCAGCAGCCAGGAGGGGGCGTCGTATGAAAAACTGGTTTTT.

Ten or more counts support this clonotype. This chain uses TRBV10-3 with TRBJ2-1, with 8 nucleotides matching TRBD1. Germline V gene sequence: CDR1 ENHRY, CDR2 SYGVKD. The CDR3 loop spans 14 amino acids. J was trimmed by 6 bases and V by 8 bases; bases with no gene match: 9. CDR3 protein: CAISRDRSANEQFF. The CDR3 coding sequence is TGTGCCATCTCCCGGGACAGGTCCGCCAATGAGCAGTTCTTC.

Worth noting for this clonotype: A much larger clonotype is one base distant, so this may be a read error. V usage is TRBV12-3 or TRBV12-4 and J usage is TRBJ1-1; D perhaps matches TRBD1 (5 bases). CDR3 length equals 14 residues. Trimming took off 6 bases at V and 1 base at J, with 12 bases between the two ends. This chain's CDR3 is CASRLAGTNTEAFF. CDR3 in DNA: TGTGCCAGCAGATTGGCAGGGACGAACACTGAAGCTTTCTTT.

This clonotype has a handful of counts. V usage is TRBV28 and J usage is TRBJ1-4; a possible D gene is TRBD1 (6 bases). The germline V gene has CDR1 MDHEN and CDR2 SYDVKM. Trimming removed 6 bases from V and 7 bases from J, with 15 bases in between. CDR3 length: 14 residues. This CDR3 reads CASRRAQGGEKLFF. DNA of the CDR3: TGTGCCAGCAGGCGGGCACAAGGGGGTGAAAAACTGTTTTTT.

This clonotype has only a few counts. V usage is TRBV3-1 and J usage is TRBJ2-1, with 8 bases aligning to TRBD1. The CDR3 is made up of 16 amino acids. Germline loops: CDR1 LGHDT, CDR2 YNNKEL (reference sequence). Unmatched junction bases numbered 5, after V lost 0 bases and J lost 4 bases. The CDR3 here is CASSQEYRGAYNEQFF. In nucleotides, the CDR3 is TGTGCCAGCAGCCAAGAGTACAGGGGGGCTTACAATGAGCAGTTCTTC.